Below are 8 T cell receptor beta chains sequenced from a single sample in a study of blood T cell repertoires in COVID-19. Method: immunoSEQ multiplex PCR; TCRdb's copy keeps in-frame clones and lacks some. Seen here are approximately 360,000 clones, 88% observed once, and the top ten hold approximately 1%. Sequences were obtained from PBMCs or T cells enriched from blood (not recorded which). All receptors derive from a woman aged 25 to 39 with acute COVID-19.

The chain carries TRBV7-6 and TRBJ2-2, with D possibly matching TRBD1 (6 bases). Germline loops: CDR1 SGHVS, CDR2 FNYEAQ. The CDR3 runs 14 residues. Trimming took off 4 bases at V and 4 bases at J, with 10 bases between the two ends. The CDR3: CASSSWGPTGELFF. The CDR3 coding sequence is TGTGCCAGCAGCTCCTGGGGGCCCACCGGGGAGCTGTTTTTT.

This clone has only one observation. The genes are TRBV4-2 and TRBJ2-2; TRBD2 agrees at 10 bases. In germline, CDR1 is LGHNA, CDR2 YNFKEQ. Trimming took 4 bases from V and 2 from J; bases not matched to a gene: 10. The CDR3 runs 18 residues. CDR3 sequence: CASSPEEAGGRNTGELFF. The CDR3 bases are TGTGCCAGCAGCCCGGAAGAAGCGGGGGGGCGTAACACCGGGGAGCTGTTTTTT.

The chain recombines TRBV29-1 with TRBJ1-3; D might be TRBD1 (5 bases). V dropped 7 bases and J dropped 0 bases, with 16 bases sitting between them. The CDR3 is 15 amino acids. The germline CDR1 and CDR2 sequences are SQVTM and ANQGSEA. The CDR3 loop is CSAIVQDFSGNTIYF. The DNA for the CDR3 is TGCAGCGCTATTGTACAGGATTTCTCTGGAAACACCATATATTTT.

The rearrangement joins TRBV7-2 to TRBJ1-4; D is undetermined. From germline, CDR1 is SGHTA and CDR2 FQGNSA. V lost 1 base, J lost 0 bases, and 9 bases lay in between. The CDR3 has 16 amino acids. DNA of the CDR3: TGTGCCAGCAGCTTAGGCGGCAGACCAACTAATGAAAAACTGTTTTTT. It translates to CASSLGGRPTNEKLFF.

V gene TRBV18 combines with J gene TRBJ1-5; 7 nucleotides match TRBD1. Germline lookup yields CDR1 KGHSH and CDR2 LQKENI. V dropped 3 bases and J dropped 3; count of bases not matched to a gene: 14. The CDR3 loop spans 18 amino acids. The CDR3 coding sequence is TGTGCCAGCTCACCTATCCCGAGACAGGGATTTGCCAATCAGCCCCAGCATTTT. As protein: CASSPIPRQGFANQPQHF.

This clone came up a few times. The chain has TRBV4-3 and TRBJ1-3; TRBD1 agrees at 8 bases. J gave up 2 bases and V 3 bases, and 6 bases lay outside the gene matches. The CDR3 contains 16 residues. The germline V gene encodes CDR1 LGHNA and CDR2 YSLEER. For the CDR3, the DNA is TGCGCCAGCAGCCACACCCAGGGGGCAGCTGGAAACACCATATATTTT. This translates into CASSHTQGAAGNTIYF.

V usage is TRBV7-9 and J usage is TRBJ2-2, with 9 positions matching TRBD1. Germline V CDR1 and CDR2: SEHNR, FQNEAQ (reference sequence). The CDR3 runs 16 residues. Germline trimming cut 1 base from V and 1 base from J; bases unmatched to any gene: 1. Written as DNA, the CDR3 is TGTGCCAGCAGCTTAGGGGACAGGGAGAACACCGGGGAGCTGTTTTTT. It yields the protein CASSLGDRENTGELFF.

The chain joins TRBV24-1 to TRBJ2-1; D possibly corresponds to TRBD2 (7 bases). CDR3 length: 13 amino acids. The V and J ends lost 2 bases and 8 bases respectively, with 9 bases between them. Germline V gives CDR1 KGHDR, CDR2 SFDVKD. DNA for the CDR3: TGTGCCACCAGTGATTGGGGGGGCTATGAGCAGTTCTTC. It codes for CATSDWGGYEQFF.